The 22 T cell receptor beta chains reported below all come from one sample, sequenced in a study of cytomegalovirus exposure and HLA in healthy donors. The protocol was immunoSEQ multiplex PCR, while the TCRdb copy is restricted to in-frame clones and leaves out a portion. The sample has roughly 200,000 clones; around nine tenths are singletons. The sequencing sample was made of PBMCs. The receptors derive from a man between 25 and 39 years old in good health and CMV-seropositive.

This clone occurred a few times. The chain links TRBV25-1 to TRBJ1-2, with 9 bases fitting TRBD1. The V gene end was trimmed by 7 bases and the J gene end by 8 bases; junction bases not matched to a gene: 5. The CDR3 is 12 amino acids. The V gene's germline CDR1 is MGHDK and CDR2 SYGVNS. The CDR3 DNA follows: TGTGCCAGCACAGGGACAGGGCACGGCTACACCTTC. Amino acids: CASTGTGHGYTF.

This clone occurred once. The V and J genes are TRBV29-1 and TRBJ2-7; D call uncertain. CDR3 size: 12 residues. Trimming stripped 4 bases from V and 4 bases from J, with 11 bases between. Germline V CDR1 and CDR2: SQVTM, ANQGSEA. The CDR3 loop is CSVGPGYYEQYF. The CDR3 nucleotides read TGCAGCGTTGGTCCGGGCTATTACGAGCAGTACTTC.

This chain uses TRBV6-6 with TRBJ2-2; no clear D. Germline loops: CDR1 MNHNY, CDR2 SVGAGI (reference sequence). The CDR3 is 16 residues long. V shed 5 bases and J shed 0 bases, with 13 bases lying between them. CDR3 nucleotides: TGTGCCAGCAGTACTCATCCGCAGGCGAACACCGGGGAGCTGTTTTTT. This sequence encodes CASSTHPQANTGELFF.

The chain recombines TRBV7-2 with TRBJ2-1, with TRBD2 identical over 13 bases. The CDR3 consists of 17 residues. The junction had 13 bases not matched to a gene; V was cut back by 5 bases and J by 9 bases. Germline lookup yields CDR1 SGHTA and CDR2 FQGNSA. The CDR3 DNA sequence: TGTGCCAGCAGCCCTCTACAGCCGGGACTAGCGGGAAGTGAGCAGTTCTTC. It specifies CASSPLQPGLAGSEQFF.

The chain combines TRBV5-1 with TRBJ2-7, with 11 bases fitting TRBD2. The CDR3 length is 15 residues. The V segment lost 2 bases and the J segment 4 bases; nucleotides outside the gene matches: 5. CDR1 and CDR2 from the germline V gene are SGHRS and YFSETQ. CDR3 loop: CASSLTLAGDYEQYF. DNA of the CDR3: TGCGCCAGCAGCTTAACACTAGCGGGGGATTACGAGCAGTACTTC.

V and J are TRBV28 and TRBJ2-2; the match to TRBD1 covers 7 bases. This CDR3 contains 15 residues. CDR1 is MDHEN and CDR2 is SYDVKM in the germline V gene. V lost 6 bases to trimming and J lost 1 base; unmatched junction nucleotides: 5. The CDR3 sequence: CASSLYRGNTGELFF. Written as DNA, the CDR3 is TGTGCCAGCAGCCTCTACAGGGGGAACACCGGGGAGCTGTTTTTT.

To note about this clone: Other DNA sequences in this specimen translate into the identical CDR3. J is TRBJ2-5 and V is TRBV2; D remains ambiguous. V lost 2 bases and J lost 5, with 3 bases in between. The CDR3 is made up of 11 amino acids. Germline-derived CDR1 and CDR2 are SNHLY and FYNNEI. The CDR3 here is CASSERETQYF. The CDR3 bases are TGTGCCAGCAGTGAACGTGAGACCCAGTACTTC.

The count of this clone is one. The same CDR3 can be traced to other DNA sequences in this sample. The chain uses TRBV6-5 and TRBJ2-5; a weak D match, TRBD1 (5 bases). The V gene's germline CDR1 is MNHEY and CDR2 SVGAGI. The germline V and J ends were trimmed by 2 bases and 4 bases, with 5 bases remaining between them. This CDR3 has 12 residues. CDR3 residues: CASSYRGETQYF. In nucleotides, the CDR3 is TGTGCCAGCAGTTACAGGGGAGAGACCCAGTACTTC.

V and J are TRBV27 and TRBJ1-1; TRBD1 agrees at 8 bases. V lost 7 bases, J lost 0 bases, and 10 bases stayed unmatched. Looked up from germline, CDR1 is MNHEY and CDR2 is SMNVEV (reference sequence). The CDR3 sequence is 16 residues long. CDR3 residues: CASTERPGQVNTEAFF. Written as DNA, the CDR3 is TGTGCCAGCACCGAACGACCGGGACAGGTGAACACTGAAGCTTTCTTT.

Written as DNA, the CDR3 is TGTGCCAGCAGCCAAGAAAACATGGTGGGGTTGGCTAATGAAAAACTGTTTTTT. It codes for CASSQENMVGLANEKLFF. V usage is TRBV14 and J usage is TRBJ1-4; D unresolved. Trimming pared 0 bases from V and 3 bases from J, leaving 17 bases between. CDR1 SGHDN and CDR2 FVKESK come from the germline V gene. This CDR3 spans 18 amino acids.

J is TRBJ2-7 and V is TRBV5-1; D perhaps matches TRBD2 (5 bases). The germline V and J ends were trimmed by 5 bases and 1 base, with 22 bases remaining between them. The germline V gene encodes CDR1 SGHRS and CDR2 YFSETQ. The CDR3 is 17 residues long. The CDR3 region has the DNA TGCGCCAGCAGGCAAGGTACTCCGGGGAGAGGGTCCTACGAGCAGTACTTC. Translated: CASRQGTPGRGSYEQYF.

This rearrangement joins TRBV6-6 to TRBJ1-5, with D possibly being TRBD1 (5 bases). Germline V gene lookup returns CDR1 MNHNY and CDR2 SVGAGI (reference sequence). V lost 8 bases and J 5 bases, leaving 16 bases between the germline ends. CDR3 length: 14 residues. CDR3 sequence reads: CASGVGREYQPQHF. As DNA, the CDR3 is TGTGCCAGCGGAGTGGGCAGGGAGTATCAGCCCCAGCATTTT.

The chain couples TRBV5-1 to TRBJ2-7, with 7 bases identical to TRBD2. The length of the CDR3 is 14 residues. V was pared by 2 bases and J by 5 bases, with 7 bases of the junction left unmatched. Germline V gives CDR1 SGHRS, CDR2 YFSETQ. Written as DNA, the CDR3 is TGCGCCAGCAGCTTCCGGGGAGGGATGGACGAGCAGTACTTC. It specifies CASSFRGGMDEQYF.

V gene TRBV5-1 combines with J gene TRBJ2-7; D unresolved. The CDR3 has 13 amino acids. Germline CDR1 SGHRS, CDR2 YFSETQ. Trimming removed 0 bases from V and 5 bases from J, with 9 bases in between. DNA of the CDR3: TGCGCCAGCAGCTTGGGTGGATTGAACGAGCAGTACTTC. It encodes CASSLGGLNEQYF.

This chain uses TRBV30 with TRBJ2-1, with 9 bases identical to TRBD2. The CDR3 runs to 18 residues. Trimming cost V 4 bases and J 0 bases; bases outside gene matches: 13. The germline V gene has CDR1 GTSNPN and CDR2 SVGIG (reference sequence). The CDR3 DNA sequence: TGTGCCTGGACCCGCGGGGGGGCGGTCAGGAGCTCCTACAATGAGCAGTTCTTC. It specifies CAWTRGGAVRSSYNEQFF.

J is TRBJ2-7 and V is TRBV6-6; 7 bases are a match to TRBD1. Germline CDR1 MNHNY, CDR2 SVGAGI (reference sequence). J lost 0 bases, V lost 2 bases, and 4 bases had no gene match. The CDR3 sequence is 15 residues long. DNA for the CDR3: TGTGCCAGCAGTTACGTCGCAGGGGGCTCCTACGAGCAGTACTTC. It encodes CASSYVAGGSYEQYF.

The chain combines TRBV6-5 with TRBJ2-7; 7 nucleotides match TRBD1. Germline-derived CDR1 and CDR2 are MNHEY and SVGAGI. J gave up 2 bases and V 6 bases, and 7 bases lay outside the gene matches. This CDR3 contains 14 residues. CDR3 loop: CASRRTTGTYEQYF. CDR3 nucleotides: TGTGCCAGCAGACGGACGACAGGGACCTACGAGCAGTACTTC.

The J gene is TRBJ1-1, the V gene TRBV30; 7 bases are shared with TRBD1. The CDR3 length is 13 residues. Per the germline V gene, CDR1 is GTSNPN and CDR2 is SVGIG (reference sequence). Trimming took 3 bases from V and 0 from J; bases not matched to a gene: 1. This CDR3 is CAWRGQLNTEAFF. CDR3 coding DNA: TGTGCCTGGAGGGGACAGCTGAACACTGAAGCTTTCTTT.

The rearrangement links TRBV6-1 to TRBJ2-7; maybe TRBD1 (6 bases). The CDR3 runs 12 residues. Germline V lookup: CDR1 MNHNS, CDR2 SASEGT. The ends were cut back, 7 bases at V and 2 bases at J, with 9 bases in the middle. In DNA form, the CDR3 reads TGTGCCAGCACCGGACAGCCCTACGAGCAGTACTTC. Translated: CASTGQPYEQYF.

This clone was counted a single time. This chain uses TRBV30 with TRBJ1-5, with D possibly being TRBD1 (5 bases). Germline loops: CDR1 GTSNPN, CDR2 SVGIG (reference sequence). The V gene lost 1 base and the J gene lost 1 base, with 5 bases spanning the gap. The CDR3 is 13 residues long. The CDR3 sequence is CAWSGQSNQPQHF. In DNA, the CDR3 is TGTGCCTGGAGTGGACAGAGCAATCAGCCCCAGCATTTT.

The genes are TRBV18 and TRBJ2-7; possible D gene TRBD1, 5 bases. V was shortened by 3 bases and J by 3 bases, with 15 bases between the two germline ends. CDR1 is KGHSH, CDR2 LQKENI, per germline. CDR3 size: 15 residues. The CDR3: CASSPMQGKGYEQYF. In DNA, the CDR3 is TGTGCCAGCTCACCTATGCAGGGAAAAGGCTACGAGCAGTACTTC.

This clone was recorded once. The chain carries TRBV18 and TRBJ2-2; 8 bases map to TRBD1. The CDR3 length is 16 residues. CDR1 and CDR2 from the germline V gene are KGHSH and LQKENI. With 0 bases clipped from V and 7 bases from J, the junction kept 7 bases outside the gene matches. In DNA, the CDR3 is TGTGCCAGCTCACCACCGACAGGGGTTCGGAACGGGGAGCTGTTTTTT. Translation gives CASSPPTGVRNGELFF.